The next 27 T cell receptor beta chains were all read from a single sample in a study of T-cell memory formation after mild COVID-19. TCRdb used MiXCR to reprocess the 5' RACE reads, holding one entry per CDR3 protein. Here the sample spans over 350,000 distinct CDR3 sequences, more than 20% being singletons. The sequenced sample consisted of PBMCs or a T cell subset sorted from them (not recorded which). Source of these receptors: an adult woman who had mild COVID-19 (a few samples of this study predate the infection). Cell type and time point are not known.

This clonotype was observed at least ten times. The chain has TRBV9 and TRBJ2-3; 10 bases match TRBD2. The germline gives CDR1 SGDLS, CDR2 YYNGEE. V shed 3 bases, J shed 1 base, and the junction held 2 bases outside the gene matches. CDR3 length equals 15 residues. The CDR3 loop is CASSATSGGTDTQYF. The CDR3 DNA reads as TGTGCCAGCAGCGCAACTAGCGGGGGCACAGATACGCAGTATTTT. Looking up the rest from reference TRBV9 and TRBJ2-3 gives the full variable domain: DSGVTQTPKHLITATGQRVTLRCSPRSGDLSVYWYQQSLDQGLQFLIQYYNGEERAKGNILERFSAQQFPDLHSELNLSSLELGDSALYFCASSATSGGTDTQYFGPGTRLTVL.

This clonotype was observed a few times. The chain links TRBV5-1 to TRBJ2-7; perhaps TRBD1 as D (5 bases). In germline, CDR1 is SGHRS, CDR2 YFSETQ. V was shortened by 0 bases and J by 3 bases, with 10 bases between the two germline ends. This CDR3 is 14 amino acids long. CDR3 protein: CASSLDRLIYEQYF. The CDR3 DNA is TGCGCCAGCAGCTTGGACAGGCTTATCTACGAGCAGTACTTC.

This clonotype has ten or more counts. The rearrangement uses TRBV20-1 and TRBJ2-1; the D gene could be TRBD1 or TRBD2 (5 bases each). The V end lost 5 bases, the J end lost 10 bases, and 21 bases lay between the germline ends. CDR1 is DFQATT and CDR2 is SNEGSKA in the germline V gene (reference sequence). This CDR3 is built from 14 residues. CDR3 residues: CSAHPGTKKGEQFF. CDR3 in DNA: TGCAGTGCTCACCCCGGGACGAAAAAAGGGGAGCAGTTCTTC.

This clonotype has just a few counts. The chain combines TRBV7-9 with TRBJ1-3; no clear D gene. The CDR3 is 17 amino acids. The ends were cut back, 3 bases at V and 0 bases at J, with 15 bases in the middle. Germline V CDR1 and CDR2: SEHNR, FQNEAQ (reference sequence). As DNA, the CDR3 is TGTGCCAGCAGCTTTGGCCCCCAGGAAAACTCTGGAAACACCATATATTTT. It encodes CASSFGPQENSGNTIYF.

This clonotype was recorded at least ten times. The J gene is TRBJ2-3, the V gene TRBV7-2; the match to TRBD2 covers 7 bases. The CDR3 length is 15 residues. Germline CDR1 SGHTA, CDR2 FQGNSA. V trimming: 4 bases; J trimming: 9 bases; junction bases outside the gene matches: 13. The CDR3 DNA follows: TGTGCCAGCAGCTCCCGGGGCGGGGGTACATACACGCAGTATTTT. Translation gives CASSSRGGGTYTQYF.

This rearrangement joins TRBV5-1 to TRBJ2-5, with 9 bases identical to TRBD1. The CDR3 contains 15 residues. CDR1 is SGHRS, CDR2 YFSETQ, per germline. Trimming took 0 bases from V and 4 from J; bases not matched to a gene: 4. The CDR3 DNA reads TGCGCCAGCAGCTTGGGTGACAGGGGGAGAGAGACCCAGTACTTC. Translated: CASSLGDRGRETQYF.

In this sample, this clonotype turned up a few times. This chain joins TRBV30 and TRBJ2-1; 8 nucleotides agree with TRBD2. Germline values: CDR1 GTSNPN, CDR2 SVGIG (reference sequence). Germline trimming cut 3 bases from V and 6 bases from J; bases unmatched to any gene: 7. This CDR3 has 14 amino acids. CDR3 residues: CAWRSGGRGNEQFF. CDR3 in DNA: TGTGCCTGGAGGTCGGGGGGGCGCGGCAATGAGCAGTTCTTC.

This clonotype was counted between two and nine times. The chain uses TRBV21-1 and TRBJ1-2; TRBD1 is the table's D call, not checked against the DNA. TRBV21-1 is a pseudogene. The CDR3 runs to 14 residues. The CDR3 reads CASSGWGGGYGYTF. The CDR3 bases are TGTGCCAGCAGCGGCTGGGGCGGAGGCTATGGCTACACCTTC.

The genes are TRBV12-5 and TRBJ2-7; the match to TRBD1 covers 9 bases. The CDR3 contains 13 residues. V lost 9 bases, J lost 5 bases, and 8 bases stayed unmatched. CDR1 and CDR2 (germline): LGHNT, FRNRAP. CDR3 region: CASRRDRDHEQYF. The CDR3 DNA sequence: TGTGCTAGCCGCCGGGACAGGGATCACGAGCAGTACTTC. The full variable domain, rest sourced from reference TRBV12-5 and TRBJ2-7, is DARVTQTPRHKVTEMGQEVTMRCQPILGHNTVFWYRQTMMQGLELLAYFRNRAPLDDSGMPKDRFSAEMPDATLATLKIQPSEPRDSAVYFCASRRDRDHEQYFGPGTRLTVT.

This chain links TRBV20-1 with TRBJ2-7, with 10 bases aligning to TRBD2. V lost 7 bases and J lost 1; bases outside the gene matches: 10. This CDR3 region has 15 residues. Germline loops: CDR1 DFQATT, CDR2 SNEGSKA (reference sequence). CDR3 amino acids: CSGLDILAGSYEQYF. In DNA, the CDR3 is TGCAGTGGCCTCGACATACTAGCGGGATCCTACGAGCAGTACTTC.

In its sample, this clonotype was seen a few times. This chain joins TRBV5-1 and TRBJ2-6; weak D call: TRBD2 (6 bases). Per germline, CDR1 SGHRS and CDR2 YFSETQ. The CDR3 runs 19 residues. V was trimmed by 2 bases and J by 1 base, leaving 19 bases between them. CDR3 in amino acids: CASSLLTTLGGSGANVLTF. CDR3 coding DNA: TGCGCCAGCAGCTTACTGACGACCCTAGGAGGGTCTGGGGCCAACGTCCTGACTTTC.

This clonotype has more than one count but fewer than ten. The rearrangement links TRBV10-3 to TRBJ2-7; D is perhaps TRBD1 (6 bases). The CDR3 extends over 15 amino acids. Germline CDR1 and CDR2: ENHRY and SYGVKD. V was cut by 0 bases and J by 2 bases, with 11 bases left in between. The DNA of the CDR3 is TGTGCCATCAGTGAGTCTGAGACAGGCGCCTACGAGCAGTACTTC. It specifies CAISESETGAYEQYF.

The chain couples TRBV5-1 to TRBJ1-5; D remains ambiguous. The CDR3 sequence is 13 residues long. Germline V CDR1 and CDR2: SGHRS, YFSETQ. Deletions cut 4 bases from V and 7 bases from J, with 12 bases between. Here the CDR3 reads CASSPLPVQPQHF. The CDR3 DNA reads TGCGCCAGCAGCCCACTCCCGGTCCAGCCCCAGCATTTT. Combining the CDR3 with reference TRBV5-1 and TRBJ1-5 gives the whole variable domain KAGVTQTPRYLIKTRGQQVTLSCSPISGHRSVSWYQQTPGQGLQFLFEYFSETQRNKGNFPGRFSGRQFSNSRSEMNVSTLELGDSALYLCASSPLPVQPQHFGDGTRLSIL.

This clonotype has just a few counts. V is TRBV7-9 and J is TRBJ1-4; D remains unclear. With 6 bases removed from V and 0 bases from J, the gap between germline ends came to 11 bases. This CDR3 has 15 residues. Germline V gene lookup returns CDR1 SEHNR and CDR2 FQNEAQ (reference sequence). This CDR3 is CASSRQGTTNEKLFF. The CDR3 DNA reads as TGTGCCAGCAGTCGCCAAGGGACAACTAATGAAAAACTGTTTTTT.

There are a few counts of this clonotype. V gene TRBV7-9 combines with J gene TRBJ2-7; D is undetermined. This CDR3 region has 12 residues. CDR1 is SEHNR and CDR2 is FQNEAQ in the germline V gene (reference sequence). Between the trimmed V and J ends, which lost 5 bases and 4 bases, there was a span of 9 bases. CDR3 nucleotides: TGTGCCAGCAGCAAAGGACCGTACGAGCAGTACTTC. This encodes CASSKGPYEQYF.

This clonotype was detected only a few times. As DNA, the CDR3 is TGTGCCAGCAGCTACCTGACAGGGGGCCTATACGAGCAGTACTTC. Its protein product is CASSYLTGGLYEQYF. This chain links TRBV6-2 or TRBV6-3 with TRBJ2-7; the match to TRBD1 covers 10 bases. CDR3 size: 15 residues. Germline lookup yields CDR1 MNHEY and CDR2 SVGEGT. V shed 6 bases and J 4 bases; nucleotides not matched to a gene: 9.

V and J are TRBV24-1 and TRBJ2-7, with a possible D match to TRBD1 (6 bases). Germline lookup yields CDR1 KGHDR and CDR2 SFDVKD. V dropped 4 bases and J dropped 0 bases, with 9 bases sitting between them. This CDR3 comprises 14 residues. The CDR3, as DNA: TGTGCCACCAGTGAACGGGACACCTCCTACGAGCAGTACTTC. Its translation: CATSERDTSYEQYF.

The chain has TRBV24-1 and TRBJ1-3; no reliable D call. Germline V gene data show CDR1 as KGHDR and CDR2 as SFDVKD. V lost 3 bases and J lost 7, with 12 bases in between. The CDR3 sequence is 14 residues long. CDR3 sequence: CATSDPDAANTIYF. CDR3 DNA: TGTGCCACCAGTGATCCAGACGCAGCTAACACCATATATTTT.

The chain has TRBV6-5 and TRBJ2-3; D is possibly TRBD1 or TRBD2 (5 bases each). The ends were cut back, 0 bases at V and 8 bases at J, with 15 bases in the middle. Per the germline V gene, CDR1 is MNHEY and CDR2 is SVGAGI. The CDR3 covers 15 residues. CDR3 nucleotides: TGTGCCAGCAGTTACTCCCGCCGGGTGGGGGTTACGCAGTATTTT. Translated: CASSYSRRVGVTQYF.

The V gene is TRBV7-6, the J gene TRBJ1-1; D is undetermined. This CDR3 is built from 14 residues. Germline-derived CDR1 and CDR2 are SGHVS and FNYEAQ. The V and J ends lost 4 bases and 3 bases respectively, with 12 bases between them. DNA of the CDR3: TGTGCCAGCAGCTCCACCGGGCCTCACACTGAAGCTTTCTTT. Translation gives CASSSTGPHTEAFF.

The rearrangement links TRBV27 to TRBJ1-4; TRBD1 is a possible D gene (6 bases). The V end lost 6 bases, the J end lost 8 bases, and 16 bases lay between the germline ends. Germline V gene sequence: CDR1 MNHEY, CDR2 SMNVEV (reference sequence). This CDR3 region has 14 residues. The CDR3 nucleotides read TGTGCCAGCAGATTCGGGGGGCCGGGGGAAAAACTGTTTTTT. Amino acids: CASRFGGPGEKLFF.

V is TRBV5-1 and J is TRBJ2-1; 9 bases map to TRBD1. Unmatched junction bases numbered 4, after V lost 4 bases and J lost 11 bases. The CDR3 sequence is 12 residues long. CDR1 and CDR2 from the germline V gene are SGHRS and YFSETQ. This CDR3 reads CASSPGQGKQFF. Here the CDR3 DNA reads TGCGCCAGCAGCCCAGGACAGGGGAAGCAGTTCTTC.

This chain's CDR3 is CASSLDRVKTQYF. Written as DNA, the CDR3 is TGTGCCAGCAGTTTAGACAGGGTAAAGACCCAGTACTTC. The chain couples TRBV12-3 or TRBV12-4 to TRBJ2-5, with D possibly being TRBD1 (6 bases). The CDR3 runs 13 residues. V was clipped by 1 base and J by 6 bases, with 9 bases between them.

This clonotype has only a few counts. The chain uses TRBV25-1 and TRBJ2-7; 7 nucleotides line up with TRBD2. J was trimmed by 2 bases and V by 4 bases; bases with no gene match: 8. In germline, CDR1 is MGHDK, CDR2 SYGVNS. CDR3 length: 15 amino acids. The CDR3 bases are TGTGCCAGCAGTGGCCTGGGGGGGTTGCCCTACGAGCAGTACTTC. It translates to CASSGLGGLPYEQYF.

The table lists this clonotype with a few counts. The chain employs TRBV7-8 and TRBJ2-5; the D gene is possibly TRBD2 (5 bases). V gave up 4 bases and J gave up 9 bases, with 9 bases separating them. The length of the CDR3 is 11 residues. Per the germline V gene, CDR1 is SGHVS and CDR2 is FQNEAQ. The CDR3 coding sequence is TGTGCCAGCAGCTGGGAGTGGGCCCAGTACTTC. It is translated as CASSWEWAQYF.

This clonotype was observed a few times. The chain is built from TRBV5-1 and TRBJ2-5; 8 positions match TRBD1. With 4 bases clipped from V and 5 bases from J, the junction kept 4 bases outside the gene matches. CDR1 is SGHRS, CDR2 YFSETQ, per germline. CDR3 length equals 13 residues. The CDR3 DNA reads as TGCGCCAGCAGCAAAACAGGGGGGGAGACCCAGTACTTC. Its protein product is CASSKTGGETQYF. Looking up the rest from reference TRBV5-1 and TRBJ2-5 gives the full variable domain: KAGVTQTPRYLIKTRGQQVTLSCSPISGHRSVSWYQQTPGQGLQFLFEYFSETQRNKGNFPGRFSGRQFSNSRSEMNVSTLELGDSALYLCASSKTGGETQYFGPGTRLLVL.

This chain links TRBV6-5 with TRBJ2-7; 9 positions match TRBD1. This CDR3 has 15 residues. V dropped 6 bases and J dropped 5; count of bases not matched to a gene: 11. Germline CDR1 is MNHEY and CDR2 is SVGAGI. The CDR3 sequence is CASRTSGTGLNEQYF. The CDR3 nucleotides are TGTGCCAGCAGGACCTCCGGGACAGGGTTAAACGAGCAGTACTTC.